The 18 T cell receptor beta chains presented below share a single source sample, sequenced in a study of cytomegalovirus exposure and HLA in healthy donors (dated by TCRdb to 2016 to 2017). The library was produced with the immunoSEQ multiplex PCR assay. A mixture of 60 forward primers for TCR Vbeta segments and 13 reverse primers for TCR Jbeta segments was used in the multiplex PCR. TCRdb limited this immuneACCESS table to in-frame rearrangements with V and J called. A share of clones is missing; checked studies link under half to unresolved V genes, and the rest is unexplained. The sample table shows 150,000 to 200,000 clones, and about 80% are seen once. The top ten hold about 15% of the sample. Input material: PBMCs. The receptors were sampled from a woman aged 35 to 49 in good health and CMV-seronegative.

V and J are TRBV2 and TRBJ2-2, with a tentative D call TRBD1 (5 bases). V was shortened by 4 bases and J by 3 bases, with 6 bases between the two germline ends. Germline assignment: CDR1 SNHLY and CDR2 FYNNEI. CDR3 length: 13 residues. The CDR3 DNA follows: TGTGCCAGCAGTGCAGGGTACACCGGGGAGCTGTTTTTT. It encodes CASSAGYTGELFF.

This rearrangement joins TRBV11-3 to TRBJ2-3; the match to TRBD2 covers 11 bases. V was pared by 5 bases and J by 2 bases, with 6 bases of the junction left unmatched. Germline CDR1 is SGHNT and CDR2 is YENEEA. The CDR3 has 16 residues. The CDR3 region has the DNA TGTGCCAGCAGCCGGTCTAGCGGGGGGTACACAGATACGCAGTATTTT. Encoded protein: CASSRSSGGYTDTQYF.

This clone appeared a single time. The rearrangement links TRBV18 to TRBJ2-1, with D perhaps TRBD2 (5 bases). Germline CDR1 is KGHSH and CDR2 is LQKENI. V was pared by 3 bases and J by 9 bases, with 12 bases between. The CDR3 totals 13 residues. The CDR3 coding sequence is TGTGCCAGCTCACCCCTACGTGGAGGTGAGCAGTTCTTC. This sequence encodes CASSPLRGGEQFF.

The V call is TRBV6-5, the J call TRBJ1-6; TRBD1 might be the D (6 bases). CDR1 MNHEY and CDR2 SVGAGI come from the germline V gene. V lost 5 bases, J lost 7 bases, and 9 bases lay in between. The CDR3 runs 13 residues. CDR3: CASSVTGNSPLHF. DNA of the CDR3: TGTGCCAGCAGTGTAACAGGGAATTCACCCCTCCACTTT.

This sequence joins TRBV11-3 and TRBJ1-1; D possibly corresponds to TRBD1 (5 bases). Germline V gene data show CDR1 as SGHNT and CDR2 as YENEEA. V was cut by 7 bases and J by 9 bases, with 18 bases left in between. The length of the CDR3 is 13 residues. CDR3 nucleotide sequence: TGTGCCAGCACCCTTACGGGGGTCCACCAAGCTTTCTTT. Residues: CASTLTGVHQAFF. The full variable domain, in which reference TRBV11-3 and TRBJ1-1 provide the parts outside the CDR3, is EAGVVQSPRYKIIEKKQPVAFWCNPISGHNTLYWYLQNLGQGPELLIRYENEEAVDDSQLPKDRFSAERLKGVDSTLKIQPAELGDSAVYLCASTLTGVHQAFFGQGTRLTVV.

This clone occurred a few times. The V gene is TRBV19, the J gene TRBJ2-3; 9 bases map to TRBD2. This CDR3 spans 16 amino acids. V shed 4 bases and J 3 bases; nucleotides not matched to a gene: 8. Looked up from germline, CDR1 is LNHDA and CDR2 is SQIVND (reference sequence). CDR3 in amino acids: CASSRRAGGTTDTQYF. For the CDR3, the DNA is TGTGCCAGTAGTAGGAGAGCGGGAGGTACAACAGATACGCAGTATTTT.

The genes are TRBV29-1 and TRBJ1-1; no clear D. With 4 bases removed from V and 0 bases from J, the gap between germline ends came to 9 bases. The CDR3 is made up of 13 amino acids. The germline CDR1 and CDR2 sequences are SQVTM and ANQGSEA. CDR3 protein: CSVGTELNTEAFF. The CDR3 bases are TGCAGCGTTGGTACAGAACTGAACACTGAAGCTTTCTTT.

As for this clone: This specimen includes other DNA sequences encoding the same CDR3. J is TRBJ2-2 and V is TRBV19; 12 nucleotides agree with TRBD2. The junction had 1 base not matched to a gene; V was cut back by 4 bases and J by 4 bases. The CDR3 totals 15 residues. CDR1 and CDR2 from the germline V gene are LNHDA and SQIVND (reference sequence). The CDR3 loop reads CASSTSGRATGELFF. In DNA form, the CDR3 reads TGTGCCAGTAGTACTAGCGGGAGGGCCACCGGGGAGCTGTTTTTT. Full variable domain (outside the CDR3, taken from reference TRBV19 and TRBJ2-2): DGGITQSPKYLFRKEGQNVTLSCEQNLNHDAMYWYRQDPGQGLRLIYYSQIVNDFQKGDIAEGYSVSREKKESFPLTVTSAQKNPTAFYLCASSTSGRATGELFFGEGSRLTVL.

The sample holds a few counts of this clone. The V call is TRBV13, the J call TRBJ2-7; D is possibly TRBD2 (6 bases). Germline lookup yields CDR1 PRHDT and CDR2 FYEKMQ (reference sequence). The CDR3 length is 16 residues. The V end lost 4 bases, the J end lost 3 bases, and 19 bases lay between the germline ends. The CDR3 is CASSWGVAARDYEQYF. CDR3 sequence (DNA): TGTGCCAGCAGCTGGGGGGTCGCAGCGAGGGACTACGAGCAGTACTTC.

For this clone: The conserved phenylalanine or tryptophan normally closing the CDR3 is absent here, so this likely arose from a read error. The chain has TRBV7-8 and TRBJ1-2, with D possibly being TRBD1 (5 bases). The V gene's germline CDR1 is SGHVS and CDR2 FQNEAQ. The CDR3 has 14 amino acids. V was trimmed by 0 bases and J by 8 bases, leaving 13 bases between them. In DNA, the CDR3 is TGTGCCAGCAGCTTAGCCCACCCGGCAGGGGGCTACACCTGC. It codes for CASSLAHPAGGYTC.

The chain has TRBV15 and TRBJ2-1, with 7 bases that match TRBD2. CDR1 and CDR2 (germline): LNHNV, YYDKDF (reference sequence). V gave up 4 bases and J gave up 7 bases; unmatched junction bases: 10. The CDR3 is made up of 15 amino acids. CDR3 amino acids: CATSIGPGLTNEQFF. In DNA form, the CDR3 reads TGTGCCACCAGCATTGGACCGGGACTAACGAATGAGCAGTTCTTC.

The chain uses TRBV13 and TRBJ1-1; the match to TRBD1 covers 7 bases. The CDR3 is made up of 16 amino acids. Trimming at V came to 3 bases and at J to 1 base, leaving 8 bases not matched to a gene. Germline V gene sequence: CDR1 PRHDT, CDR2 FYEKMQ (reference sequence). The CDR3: CASSLMGGQTNTEAFF. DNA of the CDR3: TGTGCCAGCAGCTTGATGGGGGGACAGACGAACACTGAAGCTTTCTTT.

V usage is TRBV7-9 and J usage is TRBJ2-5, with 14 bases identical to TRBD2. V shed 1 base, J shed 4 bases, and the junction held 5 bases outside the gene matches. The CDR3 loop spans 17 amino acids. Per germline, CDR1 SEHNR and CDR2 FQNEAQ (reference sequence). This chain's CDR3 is CASSLGGTSGSVETQYF. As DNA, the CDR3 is TGTGCCAGCAGCTTAGGCGGGACTAGCGGGAGTGTAGAGACCCAGTACTTC.

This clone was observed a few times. The CDR3 reads CASSPEVGRTQYF. CDR3 coding DNA: TGTGCCAGCAGTCCGGAGGTGGGAAGGACCCAGTACTTC. The V call is TRBV7-2, the J call TRBJ2-5, with TRBD2 as a possible D gene (5 bases). The CDR3 totals 13 residues. In germline, CDR1 is SGHTA, CDR2 FQGNSA. Trimming pared 6 bases from V and 7 bases from J, leaving 15 bases between.

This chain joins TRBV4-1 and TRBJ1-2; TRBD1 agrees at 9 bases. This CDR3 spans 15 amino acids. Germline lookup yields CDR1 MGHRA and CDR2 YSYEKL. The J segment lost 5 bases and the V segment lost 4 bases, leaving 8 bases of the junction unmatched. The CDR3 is CASSPWGTGLYGYTF. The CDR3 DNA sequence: TGCGCCAGCAGCCCCTGGGGGACAGGGCTTTATGGCTACACCTTC.

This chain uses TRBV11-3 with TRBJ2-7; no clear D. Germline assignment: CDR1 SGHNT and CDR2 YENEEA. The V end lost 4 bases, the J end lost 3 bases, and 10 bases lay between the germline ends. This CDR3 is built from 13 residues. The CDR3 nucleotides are TGTGCCAGCAGCTCATTCAATAGCTACGAGCAGTACTTC. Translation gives CASSSFNSYEQYF. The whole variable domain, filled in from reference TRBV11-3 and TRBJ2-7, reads EAGVVQSPRYKIIEKKQPVAFWCNPISGHNTLYWYLQNLGQGPELLIRYENEEAVDDSQLPKDRFSAERLKGVDSTLKIQPAELGDSAVYLCASSSFNSYEQYFGPGTRLTVT.

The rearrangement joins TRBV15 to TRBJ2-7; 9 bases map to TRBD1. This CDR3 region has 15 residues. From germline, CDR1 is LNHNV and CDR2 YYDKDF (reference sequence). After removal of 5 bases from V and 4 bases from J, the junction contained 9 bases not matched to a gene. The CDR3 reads CATSRADRGVYEQYF. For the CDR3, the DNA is TGTGCCACCAGCCGAGCGGACAGGGGTGTTTACGAGCAGTACTTC.

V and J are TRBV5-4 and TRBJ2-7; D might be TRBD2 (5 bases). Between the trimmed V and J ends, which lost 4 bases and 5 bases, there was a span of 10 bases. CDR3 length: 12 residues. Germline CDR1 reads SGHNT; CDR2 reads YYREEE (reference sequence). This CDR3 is CASSGLTDEQYF. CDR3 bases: TGTGCCAGCAGCGGACTTACCGACGAGCAGTACTTC.